This T cell receptor beta chain was recorded in a study of identical twins. The CDR3 length is 12 residues. Per germline, CDR1 SGHDT and CDR2 YYEEEE. V was shortened by 1 base and J by 9 bases, with 11 bases between the two germline ends. TCRdb fed the 5' RACE reads into MiXCR, producing one record per CDR3 protein. The data hold about 530,000 distinct CDR3 sequences, with roughly 15% observed a single time. The study's findings and limits: Out-of-frame alpha sequences common to twins exhibited an excess of low generation probability. It was cross-sectional statistical analysis, not following the same donors, that the conclusions relied on.

This clonotype was detected only a few times. Its target is not known. The same sample was also used in a study of yellow fever vaccine responses in identical twins.

The TCR sequence derives from a woman aged 18-35 years in good health. The V gene is TRBV5-6, the J gene TRBJ2-7, with D unclear. Sequencing was done on a sample of CD4+ T cells sorted from blood. The CDR3 DNA follows: TGTGCCAGCAGCTTGTACTCGGTCGGGCAGTACTTC. Translating it yields CASSLYSVGQYF.